This T cell receptor beta chain stems from a study of T cells in Graves' hyperthyroidism and ophthalmopathy. Study context: Peripheral blood was taken when the disease was first diagnosed, before any treatment began.

The CDR3 is made up of 15 amino acids. The V and J ends lost 4 bases and 3 bases, in that order; junction bases with no gene match: 7. Germline CDR1 and CDR2: MNHEY and SVGEGT. The CDR3 regions of TCR beta were amplified from RNA transcripts. An initial round of RT-PCR targeting the TCR CDR3 relied on the HTBI primer set. TCRdb redid the calling of the multiplex PCR reads with MiXCR, one entry per CDR3 protein. The sample lists a few hundred thousand distinct CDR3 sequences; about 15% were seen once. Patients were excluded because of uncontrolled infection, other autoimmune disease, pregnancy or lactation. For the diagnoses, clinical symptoms, serum thyroxine and TRAb, thyroid ultrasound and orbital computed tomography were used.

The V call is TRBV6-2 or TRBV6-3, the J call TRBJ2-5, with 8 bases fitting TRBD2. Material: blood. The receptor was isolated from a woman in her 30s with Graves' hyperthyroidism that later progressed to Graves' ophthalmopathy. The CDR3 DNA reads TGTGCCAGCAGTTTACGGGGGGGGAACAAAGAGACCCAGTACTTC. Encoded protein: CASSLRGGNKETQYF.